These T cell receptor beta chains were read from a single sample in a study of T-cell memory formation after mild COVID-19. TCRdb independently ran MiXCR on the 5' RACE reads; one entry per CDR3 protein. This table holds 300,000 to 400,000 distinct CDR3 sequences, 25% to 30% found once. Sample: PBMCs or a T cell subset sorted from them (not recorded which). The receptors here all came from an adult woman who had mild COVID-19 (a few samples of this study predate the infection). Cell type and time point are not known. The CDR3 runs from the conserved cysteine through the conserved F or W.

V: TRBV18; CDR3: CASSPSTDTQYF
V: TRBV7-8; CDR3: CASSTPGDTEAFF
V: TRBV7-9; CDR3: CASSLAPGLQETQYF
V: TRBV7-9; CDR3: CASSPGTRFEQFF
V: TRBV6-4; CDR3: CASSCSTRRGSIHTQYF
V: TRBV13; CDR3: CASSLPGLAGDSNEQFF
V: TRBV24-1; CDR3: CATSDYPGDYGYTF
V: TRBV27; CDR3: CASSLREDDIQYF
V: TRBV6-6; CDR3: CATLLGTGAYEQYF
V: TRBV29-1; CDR3: CSVGGGRMGGYTF
V: TRBV6-1; CDR3: CASSEARQRSPGFTDTQYF
V: TRBV20-1; CDR3: CSARDRGIFDTGELFF
V: TRBV20-1; CDR3: CSAREPPWETQYF
V: TRBV5-5; CDR3: CASSVGSATYEQYF
V: TRBV4-2; CDR3: CASGDGSTDTQYF
V: TRBV7-9; CDR3: CASRLGANTEAFF
V: TRBV5-1; CDR3: CASSLGLAGRKTQYF
V: TRBV7-9; CDR3: CASSPAFGTGTYGYTF